The T cell receptor (beta chain) described here comes from a study of T cells expressing NK-cell markers. Germline-derived CDR1 and CDR2 are DFQATT and SNEGSKA (reference sequence). CDR3 length: 15 amino acids. No DNA is given; TCRdb re-called the 5' RACE reads and lists each CDR3 protein once. Its table records approximately 550,000 distinct CDR3 sequences. The rearrangement links TRBV20-1 to TRBJ1-1. The sequencing sample was made of blood T cells: a sorted CD56 or NKG2C T cell subset, CD4+ or CD8+ T cells, or bulk PBMC T cells (not recorded which). This TCR was recovered from a man aged 18 to 29 in good health. This chain's CDR3 is CSARVKGRENTEAFF.